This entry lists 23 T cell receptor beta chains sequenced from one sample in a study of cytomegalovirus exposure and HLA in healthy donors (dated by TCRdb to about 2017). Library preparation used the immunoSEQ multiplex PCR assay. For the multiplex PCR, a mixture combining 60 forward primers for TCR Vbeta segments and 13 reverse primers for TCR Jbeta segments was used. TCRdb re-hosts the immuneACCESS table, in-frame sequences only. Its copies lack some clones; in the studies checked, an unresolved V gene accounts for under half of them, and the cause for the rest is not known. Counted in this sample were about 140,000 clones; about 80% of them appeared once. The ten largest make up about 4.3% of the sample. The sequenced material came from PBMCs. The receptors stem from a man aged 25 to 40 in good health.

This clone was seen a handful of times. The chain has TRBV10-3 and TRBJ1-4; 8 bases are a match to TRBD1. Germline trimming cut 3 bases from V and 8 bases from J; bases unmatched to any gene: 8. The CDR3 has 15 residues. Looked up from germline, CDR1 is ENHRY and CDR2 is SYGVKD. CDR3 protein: CAISEQDRVGEKLFF. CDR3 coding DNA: TGTGCCATCAGTGAACAGGACAGGGTAGGGGAAAAACTGTTTTTT.

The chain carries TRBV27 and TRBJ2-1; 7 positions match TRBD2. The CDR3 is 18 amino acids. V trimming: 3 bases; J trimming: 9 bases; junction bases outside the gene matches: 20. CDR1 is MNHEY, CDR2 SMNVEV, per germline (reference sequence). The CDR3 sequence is CASSFRISGYRAVGEQFF. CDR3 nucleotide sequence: TGTGCCAGCAGTTTCAGAATTAGCGGGTACCGGGCCGTCGGTGAGCAGTTCTTC.

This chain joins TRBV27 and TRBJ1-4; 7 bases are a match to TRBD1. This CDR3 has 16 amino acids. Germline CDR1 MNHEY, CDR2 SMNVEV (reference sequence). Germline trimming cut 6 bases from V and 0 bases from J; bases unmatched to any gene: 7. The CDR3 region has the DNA TGTGCCAGCAGCCTGGACAGGTCAGCAACTAATGAAAAACTGTTTTTT. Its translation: CASSLDRSATNEKLFF.

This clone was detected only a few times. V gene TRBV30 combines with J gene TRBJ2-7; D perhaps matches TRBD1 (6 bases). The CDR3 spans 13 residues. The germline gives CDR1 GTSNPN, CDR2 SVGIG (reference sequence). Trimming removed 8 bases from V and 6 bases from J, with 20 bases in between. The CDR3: CARTGTNFREQYF. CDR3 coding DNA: TGTGCCAGAACCGGGACAAATTTCCGCGAGCAGTACTTC.

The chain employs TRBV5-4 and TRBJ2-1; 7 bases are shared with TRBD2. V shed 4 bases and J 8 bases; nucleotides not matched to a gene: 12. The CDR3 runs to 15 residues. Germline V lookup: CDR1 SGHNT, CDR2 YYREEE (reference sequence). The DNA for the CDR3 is TGTGCCAGCAGCCTCGGGGTGGGAGGGCCCTATGAGCAGTTCTTC. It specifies CASSLGVGGPYEQFF.

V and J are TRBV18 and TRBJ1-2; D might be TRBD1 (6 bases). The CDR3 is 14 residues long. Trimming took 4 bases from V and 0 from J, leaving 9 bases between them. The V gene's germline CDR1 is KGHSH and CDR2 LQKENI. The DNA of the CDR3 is TGTGCCAGCTCACAGGGGGGGACTAACTATGGCTACACCTTC. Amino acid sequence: CASSQGGTNYGYTF.

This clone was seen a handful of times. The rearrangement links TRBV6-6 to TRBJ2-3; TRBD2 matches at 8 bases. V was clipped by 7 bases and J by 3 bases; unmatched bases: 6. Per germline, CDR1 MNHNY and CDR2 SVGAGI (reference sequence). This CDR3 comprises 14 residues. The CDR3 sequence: CASNEQRETDTQYF. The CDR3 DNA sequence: TGTGCCAGCAACGAACAGCGGGAGACAGATACGCAGTATTTT.

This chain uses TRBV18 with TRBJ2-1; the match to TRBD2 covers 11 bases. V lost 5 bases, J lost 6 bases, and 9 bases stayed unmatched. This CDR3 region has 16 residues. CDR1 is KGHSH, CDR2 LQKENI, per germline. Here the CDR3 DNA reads TGTGCCAGCTCAGCTAACTTAGCGGGAGGGCGCAATGAGCAGTTCTTC. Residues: CASSANLAGGRNEQFF.

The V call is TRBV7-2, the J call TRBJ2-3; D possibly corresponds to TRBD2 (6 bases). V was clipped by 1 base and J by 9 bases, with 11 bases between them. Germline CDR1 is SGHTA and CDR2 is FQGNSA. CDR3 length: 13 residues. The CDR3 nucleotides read TGTGCCAGCAGCTTAGTGCTGCGGGACACGCAGTATTTT. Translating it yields CASSLVLRDTQYF.

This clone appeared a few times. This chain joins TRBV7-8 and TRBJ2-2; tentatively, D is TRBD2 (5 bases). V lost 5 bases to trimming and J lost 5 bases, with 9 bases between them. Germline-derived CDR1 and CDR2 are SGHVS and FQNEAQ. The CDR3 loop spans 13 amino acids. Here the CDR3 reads CASSHGVTGELFF. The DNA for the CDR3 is TGTGCCAGCAGCCACGGGGTTACCGGGGAGCTGTTTTTT.

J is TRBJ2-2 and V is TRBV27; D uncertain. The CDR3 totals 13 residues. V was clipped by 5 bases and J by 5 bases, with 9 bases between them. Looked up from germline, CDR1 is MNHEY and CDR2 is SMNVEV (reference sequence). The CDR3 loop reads CASSPRRTGELFF. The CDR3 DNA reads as TGTGCCAGCAGTCCCCGCAGGACCGGGGAGCTGTTTTTT.

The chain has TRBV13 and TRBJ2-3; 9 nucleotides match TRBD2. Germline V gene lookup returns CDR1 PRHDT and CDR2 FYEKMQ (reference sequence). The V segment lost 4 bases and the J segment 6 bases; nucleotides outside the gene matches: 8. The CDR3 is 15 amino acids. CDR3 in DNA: TGTGCCAGCAGCTCCGTTGCGGGAGGGATGGATACGCAGTATTTT. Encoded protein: CASSSVAGGMDTQYF.

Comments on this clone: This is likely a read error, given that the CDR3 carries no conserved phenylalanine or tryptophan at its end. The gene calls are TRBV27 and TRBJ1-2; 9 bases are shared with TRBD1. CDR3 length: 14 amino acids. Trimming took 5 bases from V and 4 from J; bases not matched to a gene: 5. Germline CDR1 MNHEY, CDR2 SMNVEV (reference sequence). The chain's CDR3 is CASSPTTGGYGYTL. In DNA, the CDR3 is TGTGCCAGCAGTCCGACGACAGGGGGCTATGGCTACACCCTC.

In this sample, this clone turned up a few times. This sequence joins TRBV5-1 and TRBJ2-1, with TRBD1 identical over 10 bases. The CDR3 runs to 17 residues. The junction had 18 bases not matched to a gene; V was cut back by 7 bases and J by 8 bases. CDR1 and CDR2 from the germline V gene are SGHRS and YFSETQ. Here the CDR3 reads CASQPHVQGQGIYEQFF. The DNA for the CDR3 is TGCGCCAGCCAGCCCCACGTTCAGGGACAGGGGATCTATGAGCAGTTCTTC.

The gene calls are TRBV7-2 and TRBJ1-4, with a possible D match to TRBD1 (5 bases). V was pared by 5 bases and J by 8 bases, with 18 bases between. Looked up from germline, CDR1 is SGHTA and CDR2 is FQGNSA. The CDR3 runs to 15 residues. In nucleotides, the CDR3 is TGTGCCAGCAGCCCTCGGGCCTCCGCAGGGGAAAAACTGTTTTTT. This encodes CASSPRASAGEKLFF.

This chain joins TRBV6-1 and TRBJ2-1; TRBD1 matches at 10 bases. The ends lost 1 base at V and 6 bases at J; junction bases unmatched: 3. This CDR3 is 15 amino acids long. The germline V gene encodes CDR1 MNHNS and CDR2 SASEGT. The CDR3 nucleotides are TGTGCCAGCAGTGAAGGGACAGGGGGGTTCAATGAGCAGTTCTTC. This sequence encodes CASSEGTGGFNEQFF.

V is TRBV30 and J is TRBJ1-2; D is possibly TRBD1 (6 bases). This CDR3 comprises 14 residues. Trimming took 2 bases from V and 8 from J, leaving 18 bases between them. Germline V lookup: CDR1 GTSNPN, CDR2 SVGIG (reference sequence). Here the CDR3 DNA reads TGTGCCTGGAGTTTAACCCGGACAGCAGGAGGCTACACCTTC. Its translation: CAWSLTRTAGGYTF.

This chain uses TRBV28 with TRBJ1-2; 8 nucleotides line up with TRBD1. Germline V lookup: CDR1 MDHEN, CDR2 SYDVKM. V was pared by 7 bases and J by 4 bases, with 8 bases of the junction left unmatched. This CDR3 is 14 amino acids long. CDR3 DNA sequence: TGTGCCAGCACCATGGGGGACAGGCTCTATGGCTACACCTTC. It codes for CASTMGDRLYGYTF.

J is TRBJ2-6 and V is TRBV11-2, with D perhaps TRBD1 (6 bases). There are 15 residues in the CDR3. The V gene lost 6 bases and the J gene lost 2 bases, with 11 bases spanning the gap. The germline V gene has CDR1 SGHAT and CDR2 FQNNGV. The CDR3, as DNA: TGTGCCAGCAGTCTAGGGGGAACTGGGGCCAACGTCCTGACTTTC. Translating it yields CASSLGGTGANVLTF. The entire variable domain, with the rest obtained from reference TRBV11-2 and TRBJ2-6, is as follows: EAGVAQSPRYKIIEKRQSVAFWCNPISGHATLYWYQQILGQGPKLLIQFQNNGVVDDSQLPKDRFSAERLKGVDSTLKIQPAKLEDSAVYLCASSLGGTGANVLTFGAGSRLTVL.

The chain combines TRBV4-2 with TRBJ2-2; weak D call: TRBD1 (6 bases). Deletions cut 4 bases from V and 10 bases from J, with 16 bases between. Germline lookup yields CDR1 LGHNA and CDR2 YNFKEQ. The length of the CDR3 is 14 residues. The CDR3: CASSPGDPSVELFF. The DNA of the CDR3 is TGTGCCAGCAGCCCAGGGGACCCTTCTGTGGAGCTGTTTTTT.

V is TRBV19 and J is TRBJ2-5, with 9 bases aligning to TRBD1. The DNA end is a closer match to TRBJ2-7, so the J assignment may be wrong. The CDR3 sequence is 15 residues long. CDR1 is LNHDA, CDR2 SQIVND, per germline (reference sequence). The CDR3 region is CASSPGTGYQYEQYF. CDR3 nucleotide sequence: TGTGCCAGTAGTCCTGGGACAGGGTATCAATACGAGCAGTACTTC.

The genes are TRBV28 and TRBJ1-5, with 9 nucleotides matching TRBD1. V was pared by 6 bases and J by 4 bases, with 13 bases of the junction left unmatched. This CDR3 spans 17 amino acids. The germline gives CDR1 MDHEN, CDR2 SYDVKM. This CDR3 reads CASRIVGTGLFNQPQHF. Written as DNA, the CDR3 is TGTGCCAGCAGGATCGTCGGGACAGGGCTTTTTAATCAGCCCCAGCATTTT.

The CDR3 sequence is CASSYAGNQPQHF. The CDR3 coding sequence is TGTGCCAGCAGTTACGCAGGCAATCAGCCCCAGCATTTT. V gene TRBV6-5 combines with J gene TRBJ1-5; D not certain. The CDR3 runs 13 residues. Trimming left V 2 bases short and J 2 bases short, with 4 bases between. Looked up from germline, CDR1 is MNHEY and CDR2 is SVGAGI.